The table lists the clone carrying this TCR beta chain with many counts. The antigen is not known. The data stem from a study of human T cells and chemical hapten exposure. For the study at large: Alopecia areata, totalis or universalis affected patients who were mostly female. Small pooled library volume differences chiefly drove per-sample TCR yield variation.

Study findings and constraints: PT1 expanded TCR counts and patch test score correlated positively. Expanded TCR sets contained significantly more large CDR3 similarity clusters than controls.

TCRdb re-analysed the RACE reads in MiXCR, keeping a single row per CDR3 protein. The repertoire includes 300,000 to 450,000 distinct CDR3 sequences, 5.1% of them detected once, and just over 2.5% sits in the top ten. V lost 0 bases, J lost 2 bases, and 11 bases lay in between. CDR1 SGHRS and CDR2 YFSETQ come from the germline V gene. This CDR3 spans 15 amino acids. Time point described: pre-sensitization, week 0. The treatment: therapeutic diphenylcyclopropenone sensitization with weekly scalp DPC. The source material was whole blood, sampled in connection with sensitization to the hapten diphenylcyclopropenone (DPC). The V and J genes are TRBV5-1 and TRBJ2-5, with D possibly TRBD1 on 6 matching bases. The sequence was obtained from a woman aged 45 to 65 with alopecia areata. Some clones in this sample may be carry-over from other donors' samples. The CDR3 sequence is CASSLVGQPQETQYF. The CDR3 DNA is TGCGCCAGCAGCTTGGTTGGACAGCCTCAAGAGACCCAGTACTTC.